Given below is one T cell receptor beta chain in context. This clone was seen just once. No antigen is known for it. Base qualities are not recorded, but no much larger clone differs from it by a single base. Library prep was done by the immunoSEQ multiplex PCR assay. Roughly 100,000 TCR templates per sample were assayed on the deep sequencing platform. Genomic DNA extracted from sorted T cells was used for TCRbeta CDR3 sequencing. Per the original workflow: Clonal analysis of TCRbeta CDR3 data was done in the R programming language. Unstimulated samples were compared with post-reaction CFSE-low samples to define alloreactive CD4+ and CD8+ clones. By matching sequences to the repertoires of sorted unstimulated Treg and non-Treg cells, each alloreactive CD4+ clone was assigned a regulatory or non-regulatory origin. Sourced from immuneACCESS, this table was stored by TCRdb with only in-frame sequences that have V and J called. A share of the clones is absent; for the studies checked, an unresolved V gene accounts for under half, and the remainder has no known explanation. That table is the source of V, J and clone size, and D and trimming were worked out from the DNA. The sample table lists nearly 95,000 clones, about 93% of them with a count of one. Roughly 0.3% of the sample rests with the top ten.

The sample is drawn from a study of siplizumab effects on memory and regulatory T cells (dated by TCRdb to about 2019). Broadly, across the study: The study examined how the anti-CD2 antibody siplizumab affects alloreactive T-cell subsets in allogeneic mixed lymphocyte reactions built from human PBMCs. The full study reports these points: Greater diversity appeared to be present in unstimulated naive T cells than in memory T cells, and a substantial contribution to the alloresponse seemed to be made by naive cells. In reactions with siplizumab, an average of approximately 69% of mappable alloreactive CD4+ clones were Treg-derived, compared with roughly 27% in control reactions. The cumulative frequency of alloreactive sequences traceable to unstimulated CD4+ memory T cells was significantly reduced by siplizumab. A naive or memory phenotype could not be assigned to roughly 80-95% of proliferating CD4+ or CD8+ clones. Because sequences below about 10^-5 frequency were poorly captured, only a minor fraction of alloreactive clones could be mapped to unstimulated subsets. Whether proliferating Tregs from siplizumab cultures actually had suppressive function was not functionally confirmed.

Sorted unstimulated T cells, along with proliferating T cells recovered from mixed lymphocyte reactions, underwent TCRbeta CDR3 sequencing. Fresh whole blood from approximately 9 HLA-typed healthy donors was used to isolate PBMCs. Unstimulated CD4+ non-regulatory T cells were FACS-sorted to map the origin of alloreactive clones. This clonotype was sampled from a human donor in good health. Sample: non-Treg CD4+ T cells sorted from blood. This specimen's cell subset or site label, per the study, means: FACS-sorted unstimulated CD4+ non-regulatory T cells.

The CDR3 reads CAWTGGAYNSPLHF. In nucleotides, the sequence is TGTGCCTGGACCGGTGGGGCGTATAATTCACCCCTCCACTTT. Recombination joined TRBV30 with TRBJ1-6; the D gene is possibly TRBD1, with 5 bases matching. Reading from cysteine to phenylalanine, the CDR3 counts 14 amino acids. Just CDR3 DNA is preserved here, 42 bases in frame from base 1. Between the V and J ends, shortened by 4 bases and 4 bases respectively, the junction contains 11 bases. The germline V gene encodes CDR1 GTSNPN and CDR2 SVGIG (reference sequence). Extended through the reference TRBV30 and TRBJ1-6 proteins, this CDR3 yields the full variable domain: SQTIHQWPATLVQPVGSPLSLECTVEGTSNPNLYWYRQAAGRGLQLLFYSVGIGQISSEVPQNLSASRPQDRQFILSSKKLLLSDSGFYLCAWTGGAYNSPLHFGNGTRLTVT.